This TCR beta chain comes out of a study of Graves' ophthalmopathy and Graves' hyperthyroidism. The sample holds many counts of this clonotype. Amplification of the TCR beta CDR3 regions used RNA transcripts (as template). RT-PCR in the first round used HTBI primers; a second-round multiplex PCR followed. TCRdb fed the multiplex PCR reads into MiXCR, producing one record per CDR3 protein. Among around 1,000,000 distinct CDR3 sequences listed, less than 45% were seen once. The clonotype originates from an adult man with Graves' hyperthyroidism. The sequenced sample consisted of peripheral blood or thyroid tissue (not recorded which).

CDR3 in amino acids: CASSLTLTSGELFF. CDR3 sequence (DNA): TGTGCCAGCAGCTTAACCCTGACTTCCGGGGAGCTGTTTTTT. The genes are TRBV7-8 and TRBJ2-2; D is ambiguous. Germline V gene sequence: CDR1 SGHVS, CDR2 FQNEAQ. The CDR3 sequence is 14 residues long. Trimming shortened V by 2 bases and J by 6 bases, and 10 bases separated the two germline ends.